The present TCR beta chain was sequenced within a study of OX40 agonist ivuxolimab in advanced cancers. Study-level points and caveats: Low normalized T-cell clonal expansion also characterized some of the nonresponders.

The V and J ends lost 4 bases and 10 bases respectively, with 17 bases between them. Germline assignment: CDR1 SGHNT and CDR2 YYREEE (reference sequence). There are 13 residues in the CDR3. Prior autoimmune disease or systemic immunosuppression barred patients. Data came from immunoSEQ multiplex PCR; TCRdb stores just in-frame clones and leaves some out. The sample records 65,000 to 100,000 clones, around 80% being singletons. As regards this clone: Its antigen is undetermined.

The sequence derives from an adult with an advanced solid tumor such as melanoma, head and neck, liver or kidney cancer. This chain connects TRBV5-4 to TRBJ1-2; perhaps TRBD1 as D (6 bases). The sample consisted of CD4+ or CD8+ T cells sorted from blood, taken in a trial of the OX40 agonist ivuxolimab. CDR3 in DNA: TGTGCCAGCAGCGGGGGACATCAGGGAGACTACACCTTC. Amino acids: CASSGGHQGDYTF.